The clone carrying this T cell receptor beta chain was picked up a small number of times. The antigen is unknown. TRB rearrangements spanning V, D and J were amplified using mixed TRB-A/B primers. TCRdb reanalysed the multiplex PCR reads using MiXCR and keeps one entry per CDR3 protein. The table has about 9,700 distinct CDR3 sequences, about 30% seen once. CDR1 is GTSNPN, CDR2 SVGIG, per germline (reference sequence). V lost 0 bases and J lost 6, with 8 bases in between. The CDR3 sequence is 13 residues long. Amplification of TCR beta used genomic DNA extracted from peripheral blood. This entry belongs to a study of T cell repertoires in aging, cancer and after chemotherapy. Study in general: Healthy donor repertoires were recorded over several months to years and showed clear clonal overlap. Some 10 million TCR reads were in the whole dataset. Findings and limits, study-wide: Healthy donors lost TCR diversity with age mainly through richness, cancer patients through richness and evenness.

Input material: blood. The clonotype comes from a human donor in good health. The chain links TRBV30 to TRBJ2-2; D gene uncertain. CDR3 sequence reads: CAWSVHSSGELFF. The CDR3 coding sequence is TGTGCCTGGAGTGTACATAGCTCCGGGGAGCTGTTTTTT.